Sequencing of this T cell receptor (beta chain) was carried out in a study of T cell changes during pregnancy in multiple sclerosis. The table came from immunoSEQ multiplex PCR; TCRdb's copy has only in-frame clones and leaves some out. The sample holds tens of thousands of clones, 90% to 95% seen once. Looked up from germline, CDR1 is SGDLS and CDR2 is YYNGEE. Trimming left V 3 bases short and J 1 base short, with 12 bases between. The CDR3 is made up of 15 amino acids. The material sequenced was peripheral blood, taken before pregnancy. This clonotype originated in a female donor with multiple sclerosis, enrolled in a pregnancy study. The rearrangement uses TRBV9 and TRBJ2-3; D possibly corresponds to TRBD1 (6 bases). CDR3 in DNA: TGTGCCAGCAGCGCCCAGACAGGCCGCACAGATACGCAGTATTTT. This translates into CASSAQTGRTDTQYF.